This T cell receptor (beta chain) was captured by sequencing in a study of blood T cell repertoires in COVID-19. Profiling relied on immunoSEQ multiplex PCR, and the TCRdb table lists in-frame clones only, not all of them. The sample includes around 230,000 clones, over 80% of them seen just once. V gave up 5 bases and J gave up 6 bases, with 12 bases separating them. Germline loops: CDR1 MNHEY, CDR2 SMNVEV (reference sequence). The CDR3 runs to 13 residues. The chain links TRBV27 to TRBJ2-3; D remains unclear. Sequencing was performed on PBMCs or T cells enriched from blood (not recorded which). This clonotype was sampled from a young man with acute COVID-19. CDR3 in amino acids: CASSPHEWDTQYF. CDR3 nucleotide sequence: TGTGCCAGCAGTCCCCATGAGTGGGATACGCAGTATTTT.